This is a list of T cell receptor beta chains from one sample in a study of Graves' ophthalmopathy and Graves' hyperthyroidism. TCRdb reprocessed the multiplex PCR reads via MiXCR and lists one record per CDR3 protein. The data hold roughly 500,000 distinct CDR3 sequences, with around 15% observed a single time. Sequencing was done on a sample of blood. The origin of the receptors is a woman aged 25 to 45 with Graves' ophthalmopathy. The CDR3 runs from the conserved cysteine through the conserved F or W. A D gene is named only where the DNA matches it firmly. Expanded clones get a size class; other rows say once, few or many, or leave the size out.

j_call: TRBJ1-1
clone_size: many
d_call: -
v_call: TRBV2
cdr3_aa: CASSLLSSRAFF
cdr3_nt: TGTGCCAGCAGCCTACTGAGCAGTAGAGCTTTCTTT

j_call: TRBJ2-2
clone_size: many
d_call: -
v_call: TRBV19
cdr3_aa: CASSIPGVTGELFF
cdr3_nt: TGTGCCAGTAGTATCCCCGGCGTCACCGGGGAGCTGTTTTTT

j_call: TRBJ1-1
clone_size: many
d_call: -
v_call: TRBV11-2
cdr3_aa: CASSFARWTEAFF
cdr3_nt: TGTGCCAGCAGCTTCGCTAGATGGACTGAAGCTTTCTTT

j_call: TRBJ1-6
clone_size: -
d_call: -
v_call: TRBV10-3
cdr3_aa: CATSAANSPLHF
cdr3_nt: TGTGCCACCTCGGCTGCAAATTCACCCCTCCACTTT

j_call: TRBJ1-1
clone_size: many
d_call: TRBD1
v_call: TRBV6-1
cdr3_aa: CASRVQGRAEAFF
cdr3_nt: TGTGCCAGCAGAGTACAGGGGAGAGCTGAAGCTTTCTTT

j_call: TRBJ2-5
clone_size: -
d_call: -
v_call: TRBV5-1
cdr3_aa: CASSLLPTRTGRRETQYF
cdr3_nt: TGCGCCAGCAGCTTACTACCGACCCGGACGGGAAGACGAGAGACCCAGTACTTC

j_call: TRBJ1-1
clone_size: few
d_call: TRBD1
v_call: TRBV20-1
cdr3_aa: CSAGDRGYTEAFF
cdr3_nt: TGCAGTGCTGGCGACAGGGGGTATACTGAAGCTTTCTTT

j_call: TRBJ1-3
clone_size: many
d_call: -
v_call: TRBV2
cdr3_aa: CASSELAKSSGNTIYF
cdr3_nt: TGTGCCAGCAGTGAACTCGCCAAGAGCTCTGGAAACACCATATATTTT

j_call: TRBJ1-2
clone_size: -
d_call: TRBD1
v_call: TRBV13
cdr3_aa: CASSSGQRVGYTF
cdr3_nt: TGTGCCAGCAGCTCGGGACAGAGAGTTGGCTACACCTTC

j_call: TRBJ2-2
clone_size: many
d_call: -
v_call: TRBV6-1
cdr3_aa: CASSKPLGVTGELFF
cdr3_nt: TGTGCCAGCAGTAAACCTTTGGGGGTCACCGGGGAGCTGTTTTTT

j_call: TRBJ1-5
clone_size: -
d_call: TRBD1
v_call: TRBV20-1
cdr3_aa: CSATRQGDQPQHF
cdr3_nt: TGCAGTGCCACACGACAGGGGGATCAGCCCCAGCATTTT

j_call: TRBJ2-2
clone_size: -
d_call: -
v_call: TRBV11-2
cdr3_aa: CASSGGAMGITGELFF
cdr3_nt: TGTGCCAGCAGCGGAGGAGCTATGGGGATCACCGGGGAGCTGTTTTTT

j_call: TRBJ1-2
clone_size: many
d_call: -
v_call: TRBV5-1
cdr3_aa: CASSFSSGDYGYTF
cdr3_nt: TGCGCCAGCAGCTTCTCCTCAGGAGACTATGGCTACACCTTC

j_call: TRBJ1-5
clone_size: many
d_call: -
v_call: TRBV28
cdr3_aa: CASSFGGTNQPQHF
cdr3_nt: TGTGCCAGCAGTTTTGGGGGTACCAATCAGCCCCAGCATTTT

j_call: TRBJ1-2
clone_size: many
d_call: -
v_call: TRBV9
cdr3_aa: CASSVGGRVWDSYGYTF
cdr3_nt: TGTGCCAGCAGCGTAGGAGGCCGGGTTTGGGATAGCTATGGCTACACCTTC

j_call: TRBJ1-5
clone_size: -
d_call: -
v_call: TRBV6-1
cdr3_aa: CAAGGVGSNQPQHF
cdr3_nt: TGTGCCGCTGGGGGGGTAGGGTCCAATCAGCCCCAGCATTTT

j_call: TRBJ2-5
clone_size: few
d_call: -
v_call: TRBV3-1
cdr3_aa: CASSLLKWTEGFQETQYF
cdr3_nt: TGTGCCAGCAGTCTCTTAAAATGGACAGAGGGTTTTCAAGAGACCCAGTACTTC

j_call: TRBJ1-5
clone_size: many
d_call: TRBD1
v_call: TRBV6-5
cdr3_aa: CASSTGTAQPQHF
cdr3_nt: TGTGCCAGCAGTACCGGGACAGCTCAGCCCCAGCATTTT

j_call: TRBJ1-3
clone_size: many
d_call: -
v_call: TRBV28
cdr3_aa: CASSSGGTGNTIYF
cdr3_nt: TGTGCCAGCAGTTCGGGGGGGACTGGAAACACCATATATTTT

j_call: TRBJ1-1
clone_size: many
d_call: TRBD1
v_call: TRBV10-3
cdr3_aa: CAIRWTGGDEAFF
cdr3_nt: TGTGCCATCAGATGGACAGGGGGGGATGAAGCTTTCTTT

j_call: TRBJ1-5
clone_size: many
d_call: TRBD1
v_call: TRBV2
cdr3_aa: CASSATGVLQPQHF
cdr3_nt: TGTGCCAGCAGCGCGACAGGGGTTCTTCAGCCCCAGCATTTT

j_call: TRBJ1-2
clone_size: -
d_call: TRBD1
v_call: TRBV6-1
cdr3_aa: CASSDPGQGYYGYTF
cdr3_nt: TGTGCCAGTAGTGATCCGGGACAGGGCTACTATGGCTACACCTTC

j_call: TRBJ2-5
clone_size: few
d_call: TRBD2
v_call: TRBV20-1
cdr3_aa: CSAVKLAGGQETQYF
cdr3_nt: TGCAGTGCTGTTAAACTAGCGGGAGGTCAAGAGACCCAGTACTTC

j_call: TRBJ2-7
clone_size: many
d_call: -
v_call: TRBV12-3/TRBV12-4
cdr3_aa: CASSPGTNEQYF
cdr3_nt: TGTGCCAGCAGTCCGGGCACGAACGAGCAGTACTTC

j_call: TRBJ2-2
clone_size: many
d_call: -
v_call: TRBV6-1
cdr3_aa: CASSEGTDRHTGELFF
cdr3_nt: TGTGCCAGCAGTGAAGGGACGGACCGGCACACCGGGGAGCTGTTTTTT

j_call: TRBJ2-7
clone_size: few
d_call: TRBD2
v_call: TRBV11-2
cdr3_aa: CASSLMAGGTYEQYF
cdr3_nt: TGTGCCAGCAGCTTGATGGCGGGGGGTACCTACGAGCAGTACTTC

j_call: TRBJ2-7
clone_size: many
d_call: -
v_call: TRBV4-1
cdr3_aa: CASSQDPGHSYEQYF
cdr3_nt: TGCGCCAGCAGCCAAGACCCAGGGCATTCCTACGAGCAGTACTTC

j_call: TRBJ1-2
clone_size: many
d_call: TRBD1
v_call: TRBV12-3/TRBV12-4
cdr3_aa: CASRRLQGAGGYTF
cdr3_nt: TGTGCCAGCAGACGCCTACAGGGGGCGGGAGGCTACACCTTC

j_call: TRBJ1-6
clone_size: many
d_call: -
v_call: TRBV2
cdr3_aa: CASSGQRRIYNSPLHF
cdr3_nt: TGTGCCAGCAGTGGACAGCGGAGGATCTATAATTCACCCCTCCACTTT

j_call: TRBJ2-7
clone_size: -
d_call: TRBD2
v_call: TRBV28
cdr3_aa: CASSTTSIRSYEQYF
cdr3_nt: TGTGCCAGCAGCACGACTAGCATCCGCTCCTACGAGCAGTACTTC

j_call: TRBJ2-7
clone_size: many
d_call: -
v_call: TRBV27
cdr3_aa: CASSRDTPYEQYF
cdr3_nt: TGTGCCAGCAGTCGGGACACACCCTACGAGCAGTACTTC

j_call: TRBJ2-5
clone_size: many
d_call: TRBD1
v_call: TRBV13
cdr3_aa: CASSPGTGVLMETQYF
cdr3_nt: TGTGCCAGCAGCCCAGGGACAGGGGTTTTAATGGAGACCCAGTACTTC

j_call: TRBJ2-7
clone_size: -
d_call: -
v_call: TRBV27
cdr3_aa: CASSAHGEVYEQYF
cdr3_nt: TGTGCCAGCAGTGCCCACGGGGAGGTCTACGAGCAGTACTTC

j_call: TRBJ1-5
clone_size: -
d_call: -
v_call: TRBV24-1
cdr3_aa: CATSDETGNQPQHF
cdr3_nt: TGTGCCACCAGTGACGAGACAGGAAATCAGCCCCAGCATTTT

j_call: TRBJ2-7
clone_size: many
d_call: -
v_call: TRBV12-3/TRBV12-4
cdr3_aa: CASRSRERPSEQYF
cdr3_nt: TGTGCCAGCAGATCCCGAGAGAGGCCCTCCGAGCAGTACTTC

j_call: TRBJ2-7
clone_size: -
d_call: -
v_call: TRBV15
cdr3_aa: CATSQGYSYEQYF
cdr3_nt: TGTGCCACCAGCCAGGGGTACTCCTACGAGCAGTACTTC

j_call: TRBJ2-2
clone_size: many
d_call: -
v_call: TRBV6-4
cdr3_aa: CASSDGLNTGELFF
cdr3_nt: TGTGCCAGCAGTGATGGACTTAACACCGGGGAGCTGTTTTTT

j_call: TRBJ2-7
clone_size: many
d_call: TRBD1
v_call: TRBV28
cdr3_aa: CASSPTTGTRYEQYF
cdr3_nt: TGTGCCAGCAGTCCGACGACAGGGACCCGATACGAGCAGTACTTC

j_call: TRBJ2-7
clone_size: many
d_call: -
v_call: TRBV24-1
cdr3_aa: CATSDKRARNEQYF
cdr3_nt: TGTGCCACCAGTGACAAGCGGGCCCGAAACGAGCAGTACTTC

j_call: TRBJ2-2
clone_size: many
d_call: TRBD1
v_call: TRBV12-3/TRBV12-4
cdr3_aa: CASSLRTGVYTGELFF
cdr3_nt: TGTGCCAGCAGTTTGAGGACAGGGGTCTACACCGGGGAGCTGTTTTTT

j_call: TRBJ2-5
clone_size: -
d_call: -
v_call: TRBV7-9
cdr3_aa: CASSLGRSHQETQYF
cdr3_nt: TGTGCCAGCAGCTTGGGGAGGTCCCACCAAGAGACCCAGTACTTC

j_call: TRBJ1-2
clone_size: many
d_call: -
v_call: TRBV7-8
cdr3_aa: CASSPYRAGGYTF
cdr3_nt: TGTGCCAGCAGCCCATACAGAGCGGGTGGCTACACCTTC

j_call: TRBJ2-4
clone_size: -
d_call: -
v_call: TRBV7-2
cdr3_aa: CASSSGGSENIQYF
cdr3_nt: TGTGCCAGCAGCTCCGGTGGATCGGAAAACATTCAGTACTTC

j_call: TRBJ2-7
clone_size: many
d_call: TRBD1
v_call: TRBV6-1
cdr3_aa: CASSEGSGQDLYEQYF
cdr3_nt: TGTGCCAGCAGTGAAGGGTCTGGACAGGACCTCTACGAGCAGTACTTC

j_call: TRBJ2-2
clone_size: -
d_call: TRBD1
v_call: TRBV12-3/TRBV12-4
cdr3_aa: CASSLDRGRPGELFF
cdr3_nt: TGTGCCAGCAGTTTAGACAGGGGTCGTCCCGGGGAGCTGTTTTTT

j_call: TRBJ1-2
clone_size: many
d_call: -
v_call: TRBV6-1
cdr3_aa: CASSATGWIYGYTF
cdr3_nt: TGTGCCAGCAGTGCGACAGGTTGGATCTATGGCTACACCTTC

j_call: TRBJ1-5
clone_size: many
d_call: -
v_call: TRBV19
cdr3_aa: CASKGTESNQPQHF
cdr3_nt: TGTGCCAGTAAGGGCACGGAAAGCAATCAGCCCCAGCATTTT

j_call: TRBJ1-1
clone_size: many
d_call: -
v_call: TRBV12-3/TRBV12-4
cdr3_aa: CASSLSGKNTEAFF
cdr3_nt: TGTGCCAGCAGTTTGTCCGGAAAGAACACTGAAGCTTTCTTT

j_call: TRBJ2-7
clone_size: many
d_call: -
v_call: TRBV20-1
cdr3_aa: CSARDGPYRDIYEQYF
cdr3_nt: TGCAGTGCTAGAGATGGCCCCTACCGGGACATCTACGAGCAGTACTTC

j_call: TRBJ1-2
clone_size: once
d_call: -
v_call: TRBV6-1
cdr3_aa: CASTETTASYYGYTF
cdr3_nt: TGTGCCAGCACCGAGACGACAGCCAGTTACTATGGCTACACCTTC

j_call: TRBJ1-2
clone_size: few
d_call: -
v_call: TRBV30
cdr3_aa: CAWSLTNGGYTF
cdr3_nt: TGTGCCTGGAGTCTAACAAACGGGGGCTACACCTTC

j_call: TRBJ2-5
clone_size: many
d_call: -
v_call: TRBV30
cdr3_aa: CAGTKGGQETQYF
cdr3_nt: TGTGCCGGAACCAAGGGGGGCCAAGAGACCCAGTACTTC

j_call: TRBJ1-5
clone_size: -
d_call: TRBD1
v_call: TRBV19
cdr3_aa: CATLGETGIYSNQPQHF
cdr3_nt: TGTGCCACCCTTGGGGAGACAGGGATATATAGCAATCAGCCCCAGCATTTT

j_call: TRBJ1-1
clone_size: -
d_call: TRBD1
v_call: TRBV20-1
cdr3_aa: CSAIGQGLNTEAFF
cdr3_nt: TGCAGTGCCATAGGACAGGGTTTGAACACTGAAGCTTTCTTT

j_call: TRBJ1-5
clone_size: many
d_call: -
v_call: TRBV25-1
cdr3_aa: CATSGYGNQPQHF
cdr3_nt: TGTGCCACCTCAGGTTACGGCAATCAGCCCCAGCATTTT

j_call: TRBJ1-3
clone_size: -
d_call: -
v_call: TRBV30
cdr3_aa: CACLAAPSGNTIYF
cdr3_nt: TGTGCCTGTCTAGCGGCCCCCTCTGGAAACACCATATATTTT

j_call: TRBJ2-5
clone_size: -
d_call: -
v_call: TRBV24-1
cdr3_aa: CATSEARQNQETQYF
cdr3_nt: TGTGCCACCAGTGAAGCTCGACAGAACCAAGAGACCCAGTACTTC

j_call: TRBJ2-7
clone_size: many
d_call: TRBD1
v_call: TRBV6-9
cdr3_aa: CASSWRRAGGHEQYF
cdr3_nt: TGTGCCAGCAGTTGGCGTAGGGCAGGGGGCCACGAGCAGTACTTC

j_call: TRBJ1-5
clone_size: few
d_call: -
v_call: TRBV20-1
cdr3_aa: CSASRDSSNQPQHF
cdr3_nt: TGCAGTGCTAGCAGAGACAGTAGCAATCAGCCCCAGCATTTT